This passage covers 2 T cell receptor beta chains from one sample sequenced in a study of cytomegalovirus exposure and HLA in healthy donors. The study ran its PCR with 60 Vbeta and 13 Jbeta primers. TCRdb's copy holds only in-frame clones and misses some; the assay was immunoSEQ multiplex PCR. The sample has some 120,000 clones; 80% are singletons. The source material was PBMCs. Receptors were obtained from a man younger than 40 in good health and CMV-seropositive.

The genes are TRBV6-5 and TRBJ1-4; 7 bases are shared with TRBD1. The CDR3 is 15 amino acids. The V segment lost 5 bases and the J segment 4 bases; nucleotides outside the gene matches: 7. The germline V gene has CDR1 MNHEY and CDR2 SVGAGI. The CDR3 sequence is CASSPLRGLNEKLFF. CDR3 nucleotide sequence: TGTGCCAGCAGTCCGCTAAGGGGGCTTAATGAAAAACTGTTTTTT.

Here the CDR3 DNA reads TGCGCCAGCAGCCAGACAGGGTTACGGGGCGAAACGAATCAGCCCCAGCATTTT. Translation: CASSQTGLRGETNQPQHF. V usage is TRBV4-1 and J usage is TRBJ1-5, with 7 positions matching TRBD1. Germline CDR1 MGHRA, CDR2 YSYEKL. CDR3 length: 18 residues. V lost 3 bases, J lost 4 bases, and 15 bases stayed unmatched.